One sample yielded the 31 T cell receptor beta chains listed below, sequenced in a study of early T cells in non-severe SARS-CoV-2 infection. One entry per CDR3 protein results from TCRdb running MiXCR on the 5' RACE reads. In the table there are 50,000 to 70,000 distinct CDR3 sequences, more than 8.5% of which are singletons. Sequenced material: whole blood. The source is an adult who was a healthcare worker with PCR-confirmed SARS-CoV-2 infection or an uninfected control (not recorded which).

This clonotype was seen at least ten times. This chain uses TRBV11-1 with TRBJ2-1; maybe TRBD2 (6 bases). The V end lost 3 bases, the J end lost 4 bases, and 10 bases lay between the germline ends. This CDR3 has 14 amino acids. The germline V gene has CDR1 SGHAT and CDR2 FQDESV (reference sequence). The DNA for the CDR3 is TGTGCCAGCAGCTTGGGGGGATTTTACAATGAGCAGTTCTTC. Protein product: CASSLGGFYNEQFF.

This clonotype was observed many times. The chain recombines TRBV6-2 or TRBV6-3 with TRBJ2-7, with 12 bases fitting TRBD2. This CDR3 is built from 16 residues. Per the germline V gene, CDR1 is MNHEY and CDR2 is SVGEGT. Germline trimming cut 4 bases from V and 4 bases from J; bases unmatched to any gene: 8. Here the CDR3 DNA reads TGTGCCAGCAGTTCCCAGACTAGCGGGAGATGGTACGAGCAGTACTTC. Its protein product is CASSSQTSGRWYEQYF.

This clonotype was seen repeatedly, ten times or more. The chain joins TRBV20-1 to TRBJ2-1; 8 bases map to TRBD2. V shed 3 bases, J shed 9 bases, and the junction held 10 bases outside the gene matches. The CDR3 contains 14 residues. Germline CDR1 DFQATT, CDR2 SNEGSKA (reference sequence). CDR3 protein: CSARAFGAGVEQFF. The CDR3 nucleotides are TGCAGTGCTAGGGCTTTCGGAGCGGGAGTTGAGCAGTTCTTC.

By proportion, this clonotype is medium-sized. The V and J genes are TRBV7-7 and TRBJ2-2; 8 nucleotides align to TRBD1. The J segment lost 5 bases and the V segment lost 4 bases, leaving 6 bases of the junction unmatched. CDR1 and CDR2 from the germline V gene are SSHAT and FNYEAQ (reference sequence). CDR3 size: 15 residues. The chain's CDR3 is CASSSGQGSTGELFF. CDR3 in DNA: TGTGCCAGCAGCTCAGGACAGGGTTCGACCGGGGAGCTGTTTTTT.

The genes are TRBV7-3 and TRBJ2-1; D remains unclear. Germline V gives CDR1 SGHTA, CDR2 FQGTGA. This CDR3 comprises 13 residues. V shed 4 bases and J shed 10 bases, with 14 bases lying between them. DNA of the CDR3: TGTGCCAGCAGCTACGCGGCGCTACAAGAGCAGTTCTTC. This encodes CASSYAALQEQFF.

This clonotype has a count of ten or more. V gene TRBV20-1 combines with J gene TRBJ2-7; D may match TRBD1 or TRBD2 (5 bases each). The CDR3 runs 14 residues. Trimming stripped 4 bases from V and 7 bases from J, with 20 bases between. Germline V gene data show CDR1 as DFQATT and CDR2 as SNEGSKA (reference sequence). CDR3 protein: CSATGPWGYFEQYF. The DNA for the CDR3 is TGCAGTGCTACGGGACCATGGGGGTACTTTGAGCAGTACTTC.

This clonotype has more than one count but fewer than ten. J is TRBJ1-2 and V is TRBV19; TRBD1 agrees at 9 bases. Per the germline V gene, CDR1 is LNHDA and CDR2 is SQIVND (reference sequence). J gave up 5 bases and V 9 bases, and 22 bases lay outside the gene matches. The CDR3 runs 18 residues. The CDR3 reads CASPPDPGQGVGRYGYTF. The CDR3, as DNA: TGTGCCAGCCCGCCGGATCCGGGACAGGGTGTTGGGAGATATGGCTACACCTTC.

The CDR3 sequence: CASGPGGSLSYEQYF. CDR3 nucleotides: TGTGCCAGCGGCCCGGGCGGGTCCCTCTCCTACGAGCAGTACTTC. V and J are TRBV28 and TRBJ2-7; D is perhaps TRBD2 (5 bases). Trimming removed 8 bases from V and 0 bases from J, with 17 bases in between. This CDR3 contains 15 residues. Germline CDR1 is MDHEN and CDR2 is SYDVKM.

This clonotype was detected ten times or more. CDR3 loop: CASSLFKLNTEAFF. CDR3 bases: TGCGCCAGCAGCTTGTTCAAGTTGAACACTGAAGCTTTCTTT. The chain carries TRBV5-1 and TRBJ1-1; D is unresolved. The V end lost 1 base, the J end lost 0 bases, and 7 bases lay between the germline ends. This CDR3 is 14 amino acids long. CDR1 is SGHRS and CDR2 is YFSETQ in the germline V gene.

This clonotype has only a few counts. CDR3 nucleotides: TGTGCCAGCAGTGAGGGGGGTAGCACAGATACGCAGTATTTT. Residues: CASSEGGSTDTQYF. V usage is TRBV2 and J usage is TRBJ2-3, with D possibly TRBD2 on 6 matching bases. Germline CDR1 and CDR2: SNHLY and FYNNEI. The CDR3 runs 14 residues. V was pared by 3 bases and J by 0 bases, with 7 bases between.

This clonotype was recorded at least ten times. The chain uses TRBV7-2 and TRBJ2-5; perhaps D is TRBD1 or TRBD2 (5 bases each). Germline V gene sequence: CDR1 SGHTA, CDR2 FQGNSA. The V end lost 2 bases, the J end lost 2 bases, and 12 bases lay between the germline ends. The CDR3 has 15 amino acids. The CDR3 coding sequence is TGTGCCAGCAGCTTACGACACAGGACTCAAGAGACCCAGTACTTC. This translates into CASSLRHRTQETQYF.

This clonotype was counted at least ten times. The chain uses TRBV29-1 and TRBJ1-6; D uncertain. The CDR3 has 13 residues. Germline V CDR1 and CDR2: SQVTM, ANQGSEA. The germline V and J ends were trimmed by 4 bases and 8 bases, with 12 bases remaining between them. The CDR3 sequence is CSVAAYRDSPLHF. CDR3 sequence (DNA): TGCAGCGTTGCAGCCTATAGGGATTCACCCCTCCACTTT.

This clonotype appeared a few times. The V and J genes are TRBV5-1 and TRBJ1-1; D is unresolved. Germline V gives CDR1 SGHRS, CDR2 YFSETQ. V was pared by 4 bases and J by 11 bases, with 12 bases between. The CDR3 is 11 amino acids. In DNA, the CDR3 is TGCGCCAGCAGCGCGGGGAGGGCCGCTTTCTTT. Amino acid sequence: CASSAGRAAFF.

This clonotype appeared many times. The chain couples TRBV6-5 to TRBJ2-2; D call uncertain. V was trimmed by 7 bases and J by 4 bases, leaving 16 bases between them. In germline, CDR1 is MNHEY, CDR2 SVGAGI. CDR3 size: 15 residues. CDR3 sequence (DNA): TGTGCCAGCAAAGGAAAACCATGGAGCACCGGGGAGCTGTTTTTT. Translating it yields CASKGKPWSTGELFF.

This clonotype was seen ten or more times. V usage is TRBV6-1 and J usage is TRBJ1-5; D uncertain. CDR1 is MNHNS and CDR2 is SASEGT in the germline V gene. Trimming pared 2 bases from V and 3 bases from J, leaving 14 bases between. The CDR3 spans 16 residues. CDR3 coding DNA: TGTGCCAGCAGTGAACGGCAGGTAAGGGCCAATCAGCCCCAGCATTTT. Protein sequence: CASSERQVRANQPQHF.

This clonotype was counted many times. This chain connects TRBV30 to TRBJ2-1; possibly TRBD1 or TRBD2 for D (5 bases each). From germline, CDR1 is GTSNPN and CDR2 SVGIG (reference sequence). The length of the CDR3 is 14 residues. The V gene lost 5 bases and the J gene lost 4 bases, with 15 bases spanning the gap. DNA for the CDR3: TGTGCCTGGGAGCCTGGGGGAGCGTACAATGAGCAGTTCTTC. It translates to CAWEPGGAYNEQFF.

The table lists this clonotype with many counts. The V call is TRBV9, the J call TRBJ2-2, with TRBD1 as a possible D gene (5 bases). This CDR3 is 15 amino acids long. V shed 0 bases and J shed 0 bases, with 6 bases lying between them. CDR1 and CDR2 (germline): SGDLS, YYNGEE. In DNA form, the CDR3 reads TGTGCCAGCAGCGTAGAACAGGCGAACACCGGGGAGCTGTTTTTT. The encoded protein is CASSVEQANTGELFF.

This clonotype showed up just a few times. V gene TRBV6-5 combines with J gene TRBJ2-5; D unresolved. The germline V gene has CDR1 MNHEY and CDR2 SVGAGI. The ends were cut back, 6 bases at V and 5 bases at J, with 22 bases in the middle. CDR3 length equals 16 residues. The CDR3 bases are TGTGCCAGCAGGAAAAGACTGCAATCCTTGGAGGAGACCCAGTACTTC. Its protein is CASRKRLQSLEETQYF.

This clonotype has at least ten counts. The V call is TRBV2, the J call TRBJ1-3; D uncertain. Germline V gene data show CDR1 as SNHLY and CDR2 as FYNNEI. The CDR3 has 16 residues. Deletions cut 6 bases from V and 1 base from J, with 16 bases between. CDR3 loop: CASSVTQFSSGNTIYF. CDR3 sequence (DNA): TGTGCCAGCAGCGTGACTCAATTTTCGTCTGGAAACACCATATATTTT.

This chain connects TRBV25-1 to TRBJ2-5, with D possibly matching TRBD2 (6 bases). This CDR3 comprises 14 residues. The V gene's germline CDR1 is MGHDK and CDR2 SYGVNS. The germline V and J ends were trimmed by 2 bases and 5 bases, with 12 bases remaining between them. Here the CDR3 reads CASSEPGTSETQYF. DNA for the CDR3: TGTGCCAGCAGTGAACCTGGGACTTCGGAGACCCAGTACTTC.

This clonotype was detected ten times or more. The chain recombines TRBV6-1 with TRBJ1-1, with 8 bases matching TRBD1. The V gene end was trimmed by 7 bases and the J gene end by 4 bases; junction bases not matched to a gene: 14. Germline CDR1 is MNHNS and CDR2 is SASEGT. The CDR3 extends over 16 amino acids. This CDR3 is CASTPQPIDRGTEAFF. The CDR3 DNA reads TGTGCCAGCACCCCCCAACCTATAGACAGGGGCACTGAAGCTTTCTTT.

In nucleotides, the CDR3 is TGCGCCAGCGGAAGCACCACAGGGAACGTCCTGACTTTC. Protein: CASGSTTGNVLTF. The genes are TRBV5-1 and TRBJ2-6; TRBD1 might be the D (6 bases). The CDR3 spans 13 residues. Looked up from germline, CDR1 is SGHRS and CDR2 is YFSETQ. The V end lost 7 bases, the J end lost 10 bases, and 15 bases lay between the germline ends.

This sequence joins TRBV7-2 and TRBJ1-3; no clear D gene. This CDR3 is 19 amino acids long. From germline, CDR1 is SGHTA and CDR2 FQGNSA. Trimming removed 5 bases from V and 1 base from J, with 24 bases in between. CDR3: CASSPPPHWRGSSGNTIYF. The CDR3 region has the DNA TGTGCCAGCAGCCCCCCCCCCCACTGGCGGGGATCTTCTGGAAACACCATATATTTT.

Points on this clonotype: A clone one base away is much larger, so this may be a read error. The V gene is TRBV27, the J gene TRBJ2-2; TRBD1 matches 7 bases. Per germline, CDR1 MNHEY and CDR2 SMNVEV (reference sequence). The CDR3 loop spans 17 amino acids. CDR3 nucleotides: TGTGCCAGCAGTCCCCTCAAGACAGGGCGCGGCACCGGGGTGCTGTTTTTT. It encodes CASSPLKTGRGTGVLFF.

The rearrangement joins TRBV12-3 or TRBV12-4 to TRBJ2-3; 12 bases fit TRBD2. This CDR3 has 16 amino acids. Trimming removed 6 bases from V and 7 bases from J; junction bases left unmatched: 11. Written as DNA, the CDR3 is TGTGCCAGCAGCTTCCTAGCGGGGGGGGCGCCAAATACGCAGTATTTT. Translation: CASSFLAGGAPNTQYF.

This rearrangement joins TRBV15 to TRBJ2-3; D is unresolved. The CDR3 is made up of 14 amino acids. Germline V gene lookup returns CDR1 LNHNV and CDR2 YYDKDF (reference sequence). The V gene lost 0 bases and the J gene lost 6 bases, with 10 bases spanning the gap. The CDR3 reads CATSRDSILDTQYF. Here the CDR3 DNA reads TGTGCCACCAGCAGAGACTCGATATTGGATACGCAGTATTTT.

The DNA for the CDR3 is TGCGCCAGCAGCTTGGACGGCAGGGGCTCGGGTAGCTACGAGCAGTACTTC. This codes for CASSLDGRGSGSYEQYF. The chain carries TRBV5-1 and TRBJ2-7; possible D gene TRBD1, 6 bases. With 0 bases removed from V and 3 bases from J, the gap between germline ends came to 19 bases. CDR1 is SGHRS, CDR2 YFSETQ, per germline. The CDR3 consists of 17 residues.

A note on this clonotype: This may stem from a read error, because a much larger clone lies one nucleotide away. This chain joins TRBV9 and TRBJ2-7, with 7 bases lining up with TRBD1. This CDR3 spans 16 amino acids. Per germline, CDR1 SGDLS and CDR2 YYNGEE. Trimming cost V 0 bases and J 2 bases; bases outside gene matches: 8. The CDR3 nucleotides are TGTGCCAGCAGCGTAGTGCCCAGGACAGGACCCTACGAGCAGTACTTC. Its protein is CASSVVPRTGPYEQYF.

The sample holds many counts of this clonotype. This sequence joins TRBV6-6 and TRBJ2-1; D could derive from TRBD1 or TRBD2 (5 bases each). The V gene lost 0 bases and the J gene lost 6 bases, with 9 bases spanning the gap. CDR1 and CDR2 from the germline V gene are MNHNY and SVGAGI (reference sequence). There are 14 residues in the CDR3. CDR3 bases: TGTGCCAGCAGTTACTCGGGGACCCTCAATGAGCAGTTCTTC. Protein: CASSYSGTLNEQFF.

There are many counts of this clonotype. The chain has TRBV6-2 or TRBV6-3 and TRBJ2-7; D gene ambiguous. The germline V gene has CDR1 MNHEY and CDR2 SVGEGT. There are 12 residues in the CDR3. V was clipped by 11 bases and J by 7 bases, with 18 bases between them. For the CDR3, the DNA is TGTGCCTCAGCCACCCGTCGGTTGGAGCAGTACTTC. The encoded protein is CASATRRLEQYF.

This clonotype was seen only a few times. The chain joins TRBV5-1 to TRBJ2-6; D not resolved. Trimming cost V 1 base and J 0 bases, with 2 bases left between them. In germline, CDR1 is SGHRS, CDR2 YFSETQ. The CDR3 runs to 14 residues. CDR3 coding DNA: TGCGCCAGCAGCTTGCTCTCTGGGGCCAACGTCCTGACTTTC. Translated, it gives CASSLLSGANVLTF. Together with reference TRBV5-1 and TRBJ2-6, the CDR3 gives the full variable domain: KAGVTQTPRYLIKTRGQQVTLSCSPISGHRSVSWYQQTPGQGLQFLFEYFSETQRNKGNFPGRFSGRQFSNSRSEMNVSTLELGDSALYLCASSLLSGANVLTFGAGSRLTVL.